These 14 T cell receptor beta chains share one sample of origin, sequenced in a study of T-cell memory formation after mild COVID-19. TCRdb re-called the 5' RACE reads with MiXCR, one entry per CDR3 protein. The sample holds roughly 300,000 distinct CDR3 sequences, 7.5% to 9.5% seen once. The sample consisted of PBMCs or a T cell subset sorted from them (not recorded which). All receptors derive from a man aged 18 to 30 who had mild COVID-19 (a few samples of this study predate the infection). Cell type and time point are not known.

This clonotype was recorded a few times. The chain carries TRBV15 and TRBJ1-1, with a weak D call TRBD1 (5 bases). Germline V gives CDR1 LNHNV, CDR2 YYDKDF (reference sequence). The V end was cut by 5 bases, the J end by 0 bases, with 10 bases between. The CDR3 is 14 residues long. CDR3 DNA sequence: TGTGCCACCAGCGGACGGGGGGTGAACACTGAAGCTTTCTTT. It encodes CATSGRGVNTEAFF.

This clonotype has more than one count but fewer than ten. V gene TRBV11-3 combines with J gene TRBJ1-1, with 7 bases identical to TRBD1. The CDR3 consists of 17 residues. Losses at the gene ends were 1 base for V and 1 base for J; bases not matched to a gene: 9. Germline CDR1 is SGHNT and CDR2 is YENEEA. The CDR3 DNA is TGTGCCAGCAGCTTAGTTGGACCGGGACAGAAGAACACTGAAGCTTTCTTT. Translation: CASSLVGPGQKNTEAFF.

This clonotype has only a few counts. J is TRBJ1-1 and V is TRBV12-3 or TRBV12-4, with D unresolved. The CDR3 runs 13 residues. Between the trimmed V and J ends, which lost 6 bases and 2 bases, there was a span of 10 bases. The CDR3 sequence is CASSRWKNTEAFF. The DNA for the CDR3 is TGTGCCAGCAGCCGATGGAAAAACACTGAAGCTTTCTTT.

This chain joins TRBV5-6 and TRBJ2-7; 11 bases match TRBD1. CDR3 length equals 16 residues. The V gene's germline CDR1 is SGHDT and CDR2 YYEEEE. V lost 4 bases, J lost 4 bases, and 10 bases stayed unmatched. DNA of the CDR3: TGTGCCAGCAGCGGACTGGACAGGGGGCGCGTTTACGAGCAGTACGTC. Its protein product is CASSGLDRGRVYEQYV.

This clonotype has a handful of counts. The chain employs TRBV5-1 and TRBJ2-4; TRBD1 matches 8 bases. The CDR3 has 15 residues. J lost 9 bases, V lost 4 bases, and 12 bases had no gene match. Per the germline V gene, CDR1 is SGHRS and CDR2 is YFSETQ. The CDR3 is CASSLQGEIWGIQYF. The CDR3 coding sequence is TGCGCCAGCAGCCTACAGGGGGAGATTTGGGGCATTCAGTACTTC.

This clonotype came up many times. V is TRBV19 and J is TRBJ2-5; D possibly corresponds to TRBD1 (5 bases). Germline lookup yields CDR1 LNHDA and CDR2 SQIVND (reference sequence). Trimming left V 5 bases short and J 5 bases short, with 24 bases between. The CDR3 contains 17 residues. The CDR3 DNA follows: TGTGCCAGTAGTCGAAACCAGGGAAGAGAAATGATGGAGACCCAGTACTTC. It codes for CASSRNQGREMMETQYF.

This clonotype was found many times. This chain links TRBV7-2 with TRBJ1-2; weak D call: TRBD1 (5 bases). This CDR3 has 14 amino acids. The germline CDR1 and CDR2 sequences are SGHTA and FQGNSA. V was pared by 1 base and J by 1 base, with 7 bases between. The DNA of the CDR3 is TGTGCCAGCAGCTTAGTTGGGGGTAACTATGGCTACACCTTC. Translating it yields CASSLVGGNYGYTF.

The CDR3 sequence: CASSPAAGGPWETQYF. The CDR3 DNA reads TGTGCCAGCAGTCCAGCAGCGGGGGGTCCTTGGGAGACCCAGTACTTC. This sequence joins TRBV12-3 or TRBV12-4 and TRBJ2-5; 9 bases agree with TRBD2. V shed 5 bases and J 5 bases; nucleotides not matched to a gene: 12. This CDR3 region has 16 residues.

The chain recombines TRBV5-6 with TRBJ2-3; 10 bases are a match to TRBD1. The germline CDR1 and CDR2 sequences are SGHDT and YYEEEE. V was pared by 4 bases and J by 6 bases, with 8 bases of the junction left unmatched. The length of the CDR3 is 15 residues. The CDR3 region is CASSARQGARDTQYF. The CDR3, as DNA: TGTGCCAGCAGCGCCCGACAGGGGGCGAGGGATACGCAGTATTTT.

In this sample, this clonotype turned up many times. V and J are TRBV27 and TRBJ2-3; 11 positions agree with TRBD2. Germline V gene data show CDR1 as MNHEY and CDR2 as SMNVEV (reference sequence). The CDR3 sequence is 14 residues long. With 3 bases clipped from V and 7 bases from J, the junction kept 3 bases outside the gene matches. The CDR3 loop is CASSFSSGGNTQYF. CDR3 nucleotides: TGTGCCAGCAGTTTCTCTAGCGGGGGGAATACGCAGTATTTT.

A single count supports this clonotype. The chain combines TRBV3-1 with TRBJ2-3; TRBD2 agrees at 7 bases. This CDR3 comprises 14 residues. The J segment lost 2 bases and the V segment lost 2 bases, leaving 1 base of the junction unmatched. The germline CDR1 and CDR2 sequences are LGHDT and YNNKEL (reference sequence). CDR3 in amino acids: CASSQLADTDTQYF. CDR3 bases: TGTGCCAGCAGCCAACTAGCGGACACAGATACGCAGTATTTT.

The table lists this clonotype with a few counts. The CDR3, as DNA: TGTGCCAGCAGCTTGACAGGGACCCAAGAGACCCAGTACTTC. Encoded protein: CASSLTGTQETQYF. This chain uses TRBV7-3 with TRBJ2-5, with 7 bases lining up with TRBD1. From germline, CDR1 is SGHTA and CDR2 FQGTGA. The CDR3 consists of 14 residues. Germline trimming cut 3 bases from V and 1 base from J; bases unmatched to any gene: 2.

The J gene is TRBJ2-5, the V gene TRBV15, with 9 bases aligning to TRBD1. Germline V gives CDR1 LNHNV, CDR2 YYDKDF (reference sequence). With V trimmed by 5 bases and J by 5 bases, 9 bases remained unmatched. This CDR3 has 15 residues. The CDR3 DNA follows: TGTGCCACCAGCGACCGGGACAGGGTTACGGAGACCCAGTACTTC. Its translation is CATSDRDRVTETQYF.

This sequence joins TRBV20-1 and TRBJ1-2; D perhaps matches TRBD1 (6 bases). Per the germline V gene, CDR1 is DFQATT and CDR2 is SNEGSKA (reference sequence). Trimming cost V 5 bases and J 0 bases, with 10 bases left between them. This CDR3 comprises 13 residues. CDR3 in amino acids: CSAGGQSNYGYTF. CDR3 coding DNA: TGCAGTGCTGGAGGACAGTCTAACTATGGCTACACCTTC.